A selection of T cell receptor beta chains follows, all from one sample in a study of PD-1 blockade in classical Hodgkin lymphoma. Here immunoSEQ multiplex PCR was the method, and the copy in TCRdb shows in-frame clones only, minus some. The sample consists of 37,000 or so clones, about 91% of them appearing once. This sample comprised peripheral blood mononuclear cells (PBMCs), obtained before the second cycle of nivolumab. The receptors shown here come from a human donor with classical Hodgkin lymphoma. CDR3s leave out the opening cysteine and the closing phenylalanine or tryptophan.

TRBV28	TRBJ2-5	ASSLITGGIPETQY
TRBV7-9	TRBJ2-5	ASSLARPETQY
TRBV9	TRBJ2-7	ASSVEDSVYTYEQY
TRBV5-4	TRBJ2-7	ASSLVRRTYEQY
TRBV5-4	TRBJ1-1	ASSLASNTEAF
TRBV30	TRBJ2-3	ALTYRALTDTQY
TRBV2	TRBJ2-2	AGQTANTGELF
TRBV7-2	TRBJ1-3	ASSPRTGNTIY
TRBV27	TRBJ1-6	ASSLSGGSSYNSPLH
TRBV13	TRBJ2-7	ASSLDSSVINEQY
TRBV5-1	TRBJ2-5	ASSEGQLKETQY
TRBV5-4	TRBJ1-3	ASSLPGVNTIY
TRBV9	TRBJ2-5	ASSAMTGAETQY
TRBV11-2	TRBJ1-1	ATSGGKNTEAF